This T cell receptor (beta chain) was sequenced for a study of OX40 agonist ivuxolimab in advanced cancers. V was cut by 2 bases and J by 3 bases, with 20 bases left in between. Germline values: CDR1 MNHEY, CDR2 SMNVEV (reference sequence). CDR3 size: 18 residues. The method was immunoSEQ multiplex PCR; TCRdb's version includes in-frame clones alone and lacks a portion of them. This table has under 110,000 clones, approximately 90% appearing once. The rearrangement links TRBV27 to TRBJ1-3; possibly TRBD1 for D (5 bases). The material sequenced was CD4+ or CD8+ T cells sorted from blood, taken in a trial of the OX40 agonist ivuxolimab. This receptor was taken from an adult with an advanced solid tumor such as melanoma, head and neck, liver or kidney cancer. CDR3: CASSLRTLDILRGNTIYF. The CDR3 DNA reads TGTGCCAGCAGTTTACGGACATTAGATATTCTTCGTGGAAACACCATATATTTT.